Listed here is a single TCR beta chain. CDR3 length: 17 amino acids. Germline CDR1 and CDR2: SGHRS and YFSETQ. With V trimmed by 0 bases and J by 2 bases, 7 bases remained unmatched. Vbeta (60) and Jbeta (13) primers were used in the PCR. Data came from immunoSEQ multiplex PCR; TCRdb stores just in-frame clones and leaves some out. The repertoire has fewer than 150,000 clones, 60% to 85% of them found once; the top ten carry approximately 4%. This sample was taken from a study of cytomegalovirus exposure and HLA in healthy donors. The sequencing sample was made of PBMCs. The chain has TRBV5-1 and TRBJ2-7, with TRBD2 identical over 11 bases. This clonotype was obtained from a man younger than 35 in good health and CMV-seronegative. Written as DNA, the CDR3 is TGCGCCAGCAGCTTGGTGGCTAGCGGGGGGAGGACCTACGAGCAGTACTTC. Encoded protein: CASSLVASGGRTYEQYF.